This TCR beta chain is from a study of T cell responses to AZD1222 COVID-19 vaccine. General study points: Recipients of AZD1222 seropositive at baseline numbered only 5 or 6. A mostly white British donor set with more females was recruited, and clonal diversity was possibly underestimated. Two AZD1222 administrations were followed by greater Spike-specific TCR breadth and depth.

Note on this clone: The target antigen is unknown. The junction differs from germline at one of its ends, possibly a read error.

Profiling relied on immunoSEQ multiplex PCR, and the TCRdb table lists in-frame clones only, not all of them. The table shows more than 150,000 clones, with about 90% occurring only once. The sample was peripheral blood, taken 28 days after the second AZD1222 dose. The clonotype originates from an adult who received the AZD1222 COVID-19 vaccine.

DNA for the CDR3: TGTGCCAGCACCGTAGAGCGGGGGGGCAGCACAGATACGCAGTATTTT. Translation gives CASTVERGGSTDTQYF. The rearrangement uses TRBV9 and TRBJ2-3, with TRBD2 matching over 10 bases. This CDR3 region has 16 residues. Germline V gives CDR1 SGDLS, CDR2 YYNGEE.